This passage covers 17 T cell receptor beta chains from one sample sequenced in a study of stem cell transplantation in POMP-related autoinflammatory disease. Measured with immunoSEQ multiplex PCR; TCRdb has only the in-frame clones, and not every one. The data contain tens of thousands of clones, more than 75% of them singletons. Sequenced here: CD4+ T cells from PBMCs, sampled after stem cell transplantation. These receptors were taken from a human patient with POMP-related autoinflammation and immune dysregulation (PRAID). The T cells may partly be graft donor cells.

The chain carries TRBV25-1 and TRBJ2-1, with D perhaps given as TRBD1 or TRBD2 (6 bases each). The V and J ends lost 1 base and 4 bases respectively, with 11 bases between them. The germline V gene encodes CDR1 MGHDK and CDR2 SYGVNS. The CDR3 covers 15 residues. The CDR3 spells CASSEFRGVYNEQFF. CDR3 coding DNA: TGTGCCAGCAGTGAATTTAGGGGGGTTTACAATGAGCAGTTCTTC.

The rearrangement links TRBV27 to TRBJ2-3, with unresolved D. Per the germline V gene, CDR1 is MNHEY and CDR2 is SMNVEV (reference sequence). This CDR3 has 14 residues. The germline V and J ends were trimmed by 3 bases and 1 base, with 8 bases remaining between them. The DNA of the CDR3 is TGTGCCAGCAGTTTCCGGCAGGGCACAGATACGCAGTATTTT. It specifies CASSFRQGTDTQYF.

The J gene is TRBJ2-1, the V gene TRBV20-1; D possibly uses TRBD1 or TRBD2 (5 bases each). The CDR3 is 10 residues long. Trimming pared 1 base from V and 11 bases from J, leaving 6 bases between. Germline V CDR1 and CDR2: DFQATT, SNEGSKA (reference sequence). CDR3 sequence: CSARVGQQFF. The CDR3 DNA reads TGCAGTGCTAGAGTGGGACAGCAGTTCTTC.

The rearrangement joins TRBV6-5 to TRBJ1-1, with D tentatively TRBD1 (5 bases). Per germline, CDR1 MNHEY and CDR2 SVGAGI. The CDR3 totals 15 residues. Trimming pared 6 bases from V and 3 bases from J, leaving 17 bases between. The CDR3 DNA reads TGTGCCAGCAGCTACCGGGGCGGGGAATACACTGAAGCTTTCTTT. Translated, it gives CASSYRGGEYTEAFF.

The chain carries TRBV18 and TRBJ2-2; 8 positions match TRBD1. V shed 4 bases, J shed 9 bases, and the junction held 10 bases outside the gene matches. The CDR3 contains 15 residues. Germline values: CDR1 KGHSH, CDR2 LQKENI. In DNA, the CDR3 is TGTGCCAGCTCACAGGGGACAGGTGGCAACCGGGAGCTGTTTTTT. This gives the protein CASSQGTGGNRELFF.

V and J are TRBV28 and TRBJ2-3; D might be TRBD2 (6 bases). Germline loops: CDR1 MDHEN, CDR2 SYDVKM. The CDR3 is made up of 15 amino acids. Trimming cost V 2 bases and J 3 bases, with 12 bases left between them. The CDR3 loop reads CASSLPLGGTDTQYF. CDR3 sequence (DNA): TGTGCCAGCAGTTTACCCCTCGGGGGAACAGATACGCAGTATTTT. The complete variable domain, with remaining parts taken from reference TRBV28 and TRBJ2-3, reads DVKVTQSSRYLVKRTGEKVFLECVQDMDHENMFWYRQDPGLGLRLIYFSYDVKMKEKGDIPEGYSVSREKKERFSLILESASTNQTSMYLCASSLPLGGTDTQYFGPGTRLTVL.

This chain uses TRBV7-9 with TRBJ2-7; 7 nucleotides match TRBD1. Germline V CDR1 and CDR2: SEHNR, FQNEAQ (reference sequence). CDR3 length: 11 residues. After removal of 5 bases from V and 6 bases from J, the junction contained 1 base not matched to a gene. This CDR3 is CASSGTAEQYV. The CDR3 DNA reads TGTGCCAGCAGCGGGACAGCCGAGCAGTACGTC.

The rearrangement uses TRBV21-1 and TRBJ2-1; the table names TRBD1, a call not compared with the DNA. TRBV21-1 is a pseudogene segment. The CDR3 consists of 14 residues. CDR3 sequence reads: CASSRHTRGQVGFF. Written as DNA, the CDR3 is TGTGCCAGCAGCAGACATACACGGGGACAGGTAGGGTTCTTC.

This clone was seen a handful of times. J is TRBJ2-1 and V is TRBV7-3, with 8 bases that match TRBD2. The CDR3 extends over 16 amino acids. Losses at the gene ends were 5 bases for V and 7 bases for J; bases not matched to a gene: 13. From germline, CDR1 is SGHTA and CDR2 FQGTGA. In nucleotides, the CDR3 is TGTGCCAGCAGCCCCGCCGGAGCGGGAGTACCTAATGAGCAGTTCTTC. Amino acids: CASSPAGAGVPNEQFF.

The chain combines TRBV19 with TRBJ1-5, with a possible D match to TRBD1 (6 bases). Germline V gene lookup returns CDR1 LNHDA and CDR2 SQIVND (reference sequence). CDR3 length equals 13 residues. V lost 3 bases and J lost 11, with 14 bases in between. CDR3 DNA sequence: TGTGCCAGTAGTATCCAGGGGAATATAGCCCAGCATTTT. This encodes CASSIQGNIAQHF.

This clone has just a few counts. This chain connects TRBV20-1 to TRBJ1-1; no clear D. CDR3 size: 14 residues. Trimming shortened V by 3 bases and J by 4 bases, and 15 bases separated the two germline ends. Germline V lookup: CDR1 DFQATT, CDR2 SNEGSKA (reference sequence). The CDR3 region is CSASRPPRLTEAFF. The CDR3 DNA reads TGCAGTGCTAGTAGACCCCCCCGACTCACTGAAGCTTTCTTT.

The chain has TRBV5-1 and TRBJ2-2, with 14 nucleotides matching TRBD2. The CDR3 runs to 17 residues. The ends lost 4 bases at V and 1 base at J; junction bases unmatched: 3. Germline loops: CDR1 SGHRS, CDR2 YFSETQ. The CDR3 loop reads CASSLGTSGRNTGELFF. For the CDR3, the DNA is TGCGCCAGCAGCCTGGGGACTAGCGGGAGGAACACCGGGGAGCTGTTTTTT.

The J gene is TRBJ2-5, the V gene TRBV5-1, with 10 positions matching TRBD1. Germline CDR1 SGHRS, CDR2 YFSETQ. The CDR3 sequence is 17 residues long. The V segment lost 0 bases and the J segment 5 bases; nucleotides outside the gene matches: 10. The CDR3 DNA follows: TGCGCCAGCAGCTTGGGGCGCGGGACAGGGGCCCCGGAGACCCAGTACTTC. As protein: CASSLGRGTGAPETQYF.

The rearrangement joins TRBV28 to TRBJ2-5, with TRBD2 as a possible D gene (5 bases). Germline CDR1 and CDR2: MDHEN and SYDVKM. V was clipped by 6 bases and J by 0 bases, with 8 bases between them. This CDR3 comprises 13 residues. The CDR3 sequence is CASSPGDQETQYF. DNA of the CDR3: TGTGCCAGCAGCCCCGGGGACCAAGAGACCCAGTACTTC.

This chain joins TRBV7-2 and TRBJ2-1; 14 nucleotides agree with TRBD2. The CDR3 totals 15 residues. Losses at the gene ends were 5 bases for V and 8 bases for J; bases not matched to a gene: 5. Germline V CDR1 and CDR2: SGHTA, FQGNSA. In nucleotides, the CDR3 is TGTGCCAGCAGCAAGGGACTAGCGGGAGTCGATGAGCAGTTCTTC. Translating it yields CASSKGLAGVDEQFF.

This clone was recorded a few times. The chain combines TRBV7-9 with TRBJ1-5; maybe TRBD1 (6 bases). Trimming shortened V by 0 bases and J by 3 bases, and 12 bases separated the two germline ends. The CDR3 is made up of 16 amino acids. Germline CDR1 SEHNR, CDR2 FQNEAQ (reference sequence). The CDR3 sequence: CASSLAGGGANQPQHF. The CDR3 region has the DNA TGTGCCAGCAGCTTAGCTGGTGGGGGGGCCAATCAGCCCCAGCATTTT.

A single count supports this clone. This chain uses TRBV19 with TRBJ2-1; 11 bases agree with TRBD2. The ends lost 1 base at V and 8 bases at J; junction bases unmatched: 4. This CDR3 comprises 15 residues. The germline gives CDR1 LNHDA, CDR2 SQIVND (reference sequence). CDR3 nucleotides: TGTGCCAGTAGTATAGTAGCGGGGGGGCCTCATGAGCAGTTCTTC. Its translation is CASSIVAGGPHEQFF. The variable domain in full, with the rest retrieved from reference TRBV19 and TRBJ2-1, is DGGITQSPKYLFRKEGQNVTLSCEQNLNHDAMYWYRQDPGQGLRLIYYSQIVNDFQKGDIAEGYSVSREKKESFPLTVTSAQKNPTAFYLCASSIVAGGPHEQFFGPGTRLTVL.